A selection of T cell receptor beta chains follows, all from one sample in a study of blood T cell repertoires in COVID-19. The assay was immunoSEQ multiplex PCR, and TCRdb's table has in-frame clones only and misses some. The table has roughly 140,000 clones, around 81% seen once; the top ten hold about 3%. Sequenced material: peripheral blood. Receptor source: a woman between 40 and 55 years old with active or convalescent COVID-19. CDR3s include the opening cysteine and the closing phenylalanine or tryptophan. A D gene is named only where the DNA matches it firmly. Clone size is shown for a subset of rows, as once, few, many or a class of expanded clone.

clone_size	v_call	j_call	d_call	cdr3_aa	cdr3_nt
NA	TRBV7-8	TRBJ1-2	TRBD1	CASSLDRLFGQGTYGYTF	TGTGCCAGCAGCTTAGATCGCCTTTTTGGACAGGGGACCTATGGCTACACCTTC
NA	TRBV15	TRBJ2-5	NA	CATSTPGASETQYF	TGTGCCACCAGCACACCGGGAGCGAGCGAGACCCAGTACTTC
NA	TRBV2	TRBJ1-5	TRBD1	CASSEGQGRNQPQHF	TGTGCCAGCAGTGAAGGACAGGGAAGAAATCAGCCCCAGCATTTT
NA	TRBV3-1/TRBV3-2	TRBJ1-5	NA	CASSQDVNQPQHF	TGTGCCAGCAGCCAAGACGTAAATCAGCCCCAGCATTTT
NA	TRBV4-1	TRBJ2-1	NA	CASSPGVVASYNEQFF	TGCGCCAGCAGCCCAGGGGTGGTAGCGTCCTACAATGAGCAGTTCTTC
NA	TRBV10-1	TRBJ1-2	NA	CASSEDSTDGYTF	TGCGCCAGCAGTGAGGACAGTACCGATGGCTACACCTTC
NA	TRBV27	TRBJ2-2	NA	CASSLVFEEMYTGELFF	TGTGCCAGCAGTTTGGTGTTTGAGGAAATGTACACCGGGGAGCTGTTTTTT
once	TRBV9	TRBJ2-1	NA	CASSVRGGRGGEQFF	TGTGCCAGCAGCGTAAGAGGGGGGAGGGGCGGTGAGCAGTTCTTC
NA	TRBV5-1	TRBJ1-2	NA	CASSLVQRGNGYTF	TGCGCCAGCAGCTTGGTGCAACGGGGGAACGGCTACACCTTC
once	TRBV25-1	TRBJ1-4	NA	CASSDAGATNEKLFF	TGTGCCAGCAGTGATGCAGGGGCAACTAATGAAAAACTGTTTTTT
NA	TRBV13	TRBJ1-3	NA	CASSPSTGRAGNTIYF	TGTGCCAGCAGCCCATCAACTGGGCGGGCTGGAAACACCATATATTTT
NA	TRBV7-2	TRBJ2-7	NA	CASSLVAGAISYEQYF	TGTGCCAGCAGCTTAGTGGCAGGGGCCATCTCCTACGAGCAGTACTTC
few	TRBV2	TRBJ2-7	NA	CASAGQSIEQYF	TGTGCCAGTGCCGGACAATCTATAGAGCAGTACTTC
once	TRBV30	TRBJ1-2	NA	CAWTAGYGYTF	TGTGCCTGGACGGCAGGCTATGGCTACACCTTC
NA	TRBV7-9	TRBJ1-1	NA	CASSFDGQQQNMNTEAFF	TGTGCCAGCAGCTTTGACGGACAGCAACAGAACATGAACACTGAAGCTTTCTTT
NA	TRBV2	TRBJ2-7	TRBD2	CASNLAGLDEQYF	TGTGCCAGCAATTTAGCGGGATTGGACGAGCAGTACTTC
NA	TRBV7-2	TRBJ1-1	NA	CASSLANSRDTEAFF	TGTGCCAGCAGCTTAGCGAATAGCAGAGACACTGAAGCTTTCTTT
NA	TRBV19	TRBJ1-2	TRBD1	CASTPPGQGNYGYTF	TGTGCCAGTACCCCACCGGGACAGGGAAACTATGGCTACACCTTC
NA	TRBV24-1	TRBJ1-5	NA	CATSDLPGGPQHF	TGTGCCACCAGTGATTTGCCGGGAGGGCCCCAGCATTTT
NA	TRBV28	TRBJ1-5	NA	CASHPDRRSQPQHF	TGTGCCAGCCACCCCGACCGGAGGAGCCAGCCCCAGCATTTT
once	TRBV9	TRBJ2-1	NA	CASSVDSNSYNEQFF	TGTGCCAGCAGCGTAGACTCTAACTCCTACAATGAGCAGTTCTTC
NA	TRBV11-3	TRBJ2-1	TRBD2	CASSFSITSGGSNEQFF	TGTGCCAGCAGCTTCTCGATTACTAGCGGGGGGAGTAATGAGCAGTTCTTC